Below, 22 T cell receptor beta chains from the same sample are listed, as sequenced in a study of shared clonotypes between healthy human individuals. Generated by immunoSEQ multiplex PCR, the TCRdb table keeps only in-frame clones and is missing some. The repertoire holds approximately 1.5 million clones, approximately 98.5% seen once, with approximately 0.4% in the top ten. Sequenced material: naive CD4+ T cells sorted from blood. The subset denotes: CD45RA+ positively selected. Every receptor here comes from a man aged 30 to 45 in good health.

This chain uses TRBV10-3 with TRBJ2-1; tentatively, D is TRBD1 or TRBD2 (5 bases each). CDR3 length equals 11 residues. Per germline, CDR1 ENHRY and CDR2 SYGVKD. Trimming stripped 4 bases from V and 9 bases from J, with 7 bases between. The DNA of the CDR3 is TGTGCCATCAGTGGGGGGAGTGAGCAGTTCTTC. This encodes CAISGGSEQFF.

This clone appeared once. CDR3 protein: CAILGPMGEKLFF. The CDR3 region has the DNA TGTGCCATTCTGGGACCCATGGGGGAAAAACTGTTTTTT. The chain is built from TRBV15 and TRBJ1-4, with D possibly TRBD1 on 5 matching bases. Germline V gene sequence: CDR1 LNHNV, CDR2 YYDKDF (reference sequence). The V and J ends lost 10 bases and 8 bases respectively, with 17 bases between them. The CDR3 loop spans 13 amino acids.

This clone was detected once. The V gene is TRBV5-4, the J gene TRBJ2-7, with a possible D match to TRBD2 (5 bases). This CDR3 is 15 amino acids long. Germline V gives CDR1 SGHNT, CDR2 YYREEE (reference sequence). The V and J ends lost 2 bases and 3 bases respectively, with 15 bases between them. The CDR3 sequence is CASSFSGRGGYEQYF. For the CDR3, the DNA is TGTGCCAGCAGCTTCTCCGGTAGAGGAGGCTACGAGCAGTACTTC.

The chain recombines TRBV7-3 with TRBJ2-1, with a weak D call TRBD2 (6 bases). With 5 bases removed from V and 7 bases from J, the gap between germline ends came to 15 bases. Germline-derived CDR1 and CDR2 are SGHTA and FQGTGA. The CDR3 contains 14 residues. Here the CDR3 reads CASSPSTSWNEQFF. In DNA form, the CDR3 reads TGTGCCAGCAGCCCTTCGACTAGTTGGAATGAGCAGTTCTTC. The complete variable domain, with remaining parts taken from reference TRBV7-3 and TRBJ2-1, reads GAGVSQTPSNKVTEKGKYVELRCDPISGHTALYWYRQSLGQGPEFLIYFQGTGAADDSGLPNDRFFAVRPEGSVSTLKIQRTERGDSAVYLCASSPSTSWNEQFFGPGTRLTVL.

V gene TRBV14 combines with J gene TRBJ2-4; a weak D match, TRBD1 (5 bases). The CDR3 is made up of 16 amino acids. The V gene's germline CDR1 is SGHDN and CDR2 FVKESK. V was pared by 2 bases and J by 1 base, with 12 bases between. CDR3 protein: CASSQQGIGAKNIQYF. CDR3 sequence (DNA): TGTGCCAGCAGCCAACAGGGTATTGGGGCCAAAAACATTCAGTACTTC.

The genes are TRBV5-1 and TRBJ2-5, with unresolved D. V was pared by 0 bases and J by 8 bases, with 11 bases between. The V gene's germline CDR1 is SGHRS and CDR2 YFSETQ. CDR3 length: 13 residues. CDR3 sequence: CASSLADGNTQYF. DNA for the CDR3: TGCGCCAGCAGCTTGGCCGATGGTAACACCCAGTACTTC.

The chain links TRBV10-3 to TRBJ1-3, with 7 bases identical to TRBD1. The CDR3 contains 15 residues. V was clipped by 3 bases and J by 4 bases; unmatched bases: 6. Germline CDR1 reads ENHRY; CDR2 reads SYGVKD. As DNA, the CDR3 is TGTGCCATCAGTGATTACAGGGGCTACGGAAACACCATATATTTT. This codes for CAISDYRGYGNTIYF.

This chain's CDR3 is CASSLVGRSVNGYTF. CDR3 nucleotide sequence: TGTGCCAGCAGCTTGGTAGGGCGATCGGTAAATGGCTACACCTTC. The rearrangement joins TRBV5-6 to TRBJ1-2; D is unresolved. The CDR3 runs 15 residues. In germline, CDR1 is SGHDT, CDR2 YYEEEE. Trimming shortened V by 0 bases and J by 6 bases, and 15 bases separated the two germline ends.

This clone has a single count. The chain uses TRBV5-5 and TRBJ2-7, with D possibly called TRBD1 or TRBD2 (5 bases each). Trimming stripped 0 bases from V and 3 bases from J, with 10 bases between. CDR1 and CDR2 from the germline V gene are SGHKS and YYEKEE (reference sequence). The CDR3 has 14 residues. CDR3 in amino acids: CASSLGGNGYEQYF. CDR3 coding DNA: TGTGCCAGCAGCTTGGGGGGGAACGGCTACGAGCAGTACTTC.

This rearrangement joins TRBV28 to TRBJ2-7; possible D gene TRBD2, 5 bases. V lost 2 bases and J lost 3, with 11 bases in between. Germline V gene lookup returns CDR1 MDHEN and CDR2 SYDVKM. The CDR3 runs 14 residues. Written as DNA, the CDR3 is TGTGCCAGCAGTTTAATACCGGCGGGCTACGAGCAGTACTTC. The encoded protein is CASSLIPAGYEQYF.

The chain links TRBV10-2 to TRBJ1-5; tentative D call: TRBD1 (6 bases). CDR3 length: 16 amino acids. The germline V and J ends were trimmed by 5 bases and 5 bases, with 19 bases remaining between them. Germline-derived CDR1 and CDR2 are WSHSY and SAAADI. CDR3 residues: CASSPTGWYPDQPQHF. The CDR3 DNA reads TGCGCCAGCAGTCCCACAGGGTGGTATCCGGATCAGCCCCAGCATTTT.

The gene calls are TRBV10-3 and TRBJ2-3, with D tentatively TRBD1 (5 bases). The CDR3 is 11 amino acids. Per the germline V gene, CDR1 is ENHRY and CDR2 is SYGVKD. Trimming removed 10 bases from V and 5 bases from J, with 10 bases in between. In nucleotides, the CDR3 is TGTGCCACTGGGGCCAGAGATACGCAGTATTTT. Its translation is CATGARDTQYF.

The chain joins TRBV5-6 to TRBJ1-4; D not resolved. The germline gives CDR1 SGHDT, CDR2 YYEEEE. The length of the CDR3 is 14 residues. The V end was cut by 2 bases, the J end by 5 bases, with 10 bases between. CDR3 protein: CASSFPDLNEKLFF. The CDR3 DNA is TGTGCCAGCAGCTTCCCGGACCTAAATGAAAAACTGTTTTTT.

The genes are TRBV7-9 and TRBJ1-3, with a possible D match to TRBD1 (5 bases). This CDR3 has 16 amino acids. From germline, CDR1 is SEHNR and CDR2 FQNEAQ (reference sequence). The V end lost 5 bases, the J end lost 8 bases, and 22 bases lay between the germline ends. CDR3 residues: CASSAEPGRREDTIYF. The DNA of the CDR3 is TGTGCCAGCAGCGCAGAACCGGGACGCAGGGAAGACACCATATATTTT.

The rearrangement joins TRBV5-1 to TRBJ2-2; no firm D call. This CDR3 contains 16 residues. V lost 1 base, J lost 2 bases, and 12 bases lay in between. CDR1 and CDR2 from the germline V gene are SGHRS and YFSETQ. This CDR3 reads CASSLLTVGNTGELFF. DNA of the CDR3: TGCGCCAGCAGCTTGCTCACAGTGGGTAACACCGGGGAGCTGTTTTTT.

The chain has TRBV7-9 and TRBJ2-1, with D perhaps assigned TRBD1 or TRBD2 (5 bases each). Germline-derived CDR1 and CDR2 are SEHNR and FQNEAQ (reference sequence). The CDR3 length is 15 residues. The V gene lost 1 base and the J gene lost 3 bases, with 10 bases spanning the gap. CDR3 in amino acids: CASSLGGTYYNEQFF. The CDR3 coding sequence is TGTGCCAGCAGCTTAGGAGGGACGTACTACAATGAGCAGTTCTTC.

The CDR3 coding sequence is TGTGCCAGCAGCACCTCAAGTTTTGGAGATACGCAGTATTTT. Translation: CASSTSSFGDTQYF. J is TRBJ2-3 and V is TRBV7-8; D remains unclear. V shed 5 bases and J shed 5 bases, with 14 bases lying between them. Germline values: CDR1 SGHVS, CDR2 FQNEAQ. This CDR3 is built from 14 residues.

The CDR3 loop is CASSNRGANVLTF. In DNA form, the CDR3 reads TGTGCCAGCAGTAACAGGGGGGCCAACGTCCTGACTTTC. The gene calls are TRBV2 and TRBJ2-6; tentative D call: TRBD1 (5 bases). Germline V gene sequence: CDR1 SNHLY, CDR2 FYNNEI. Trimming cost V 5 bases and J 4 bases, with 6 bases left between them. CDR3 length equals 13 residues.

V and J are TRBV5-4 and TRBJ2-7, with 12 positions matching TRBD2. The length of the CDR3 is 15 residues. J lost 2 bases, V lost 0 bases, and 0 bases had no gene match. Germline V gives CDR1 SGHNT, CDR2 YYREEE (reference sequence). CDR3 loop: CASSLGTSGAYEQYF. Written as DNA, the CDR3 is TGTGCCAGCAGCTTGGGGACTAGCGGGGCCTACGAGCAGTACTTC.

V and J are TRBV19 and TRBJ1-5; no firm D call. With 8 bases removed from V and 0 bases from J, the gap between germline ends came to 20 bases. This CDR3 is 17 amino acids long. In germline, CDR1 is LNHDA, CDR2 SQIVND (reference sequence). This chain's CDR3 is CASHSWKTGNSNQPQHF. As DNA, the CDR3 is TGTGCCAGTCACTCCTGGAAAACCGGGAATAGCAATCAGCCCCAGCATTTT.

This clone was picked up one time. The chain couples TRBV6-1 to TRBJ2-1; D is perhaps TRBD2 (5 bases). Trimming removed 8 bases at V and 0 bases at J, with 11 bases between. There are 14 residues in the CDR3. The germline gives CDR1 MNHNS, CDR2 SASEGT. The chain's CDR3 is CASEPGSSYNEQFF. DNA of the CDR3: TGTGCCAGCGAACCGGGGAGCTCCTACAATGAGCAGTTCTTC.

The genes are TRBV5-5 and TRBJ1-5, with 10 positions matching TRBD1. Trimming at V came to 1 base and at J to 5 bases, leaving 3 bases not matched to a gene. This CDR3 comprises 15 residues. Germline V lookup: CDR1 SGHKS, CDR2 YYEKEE (reference sequence). CDR3 in DNA: TGTGCCAGCAGCTTGAGGACAGGGGGGGATCAGCCCCAGCATTTT. Residues: CASSLRTGGDQPQHF.